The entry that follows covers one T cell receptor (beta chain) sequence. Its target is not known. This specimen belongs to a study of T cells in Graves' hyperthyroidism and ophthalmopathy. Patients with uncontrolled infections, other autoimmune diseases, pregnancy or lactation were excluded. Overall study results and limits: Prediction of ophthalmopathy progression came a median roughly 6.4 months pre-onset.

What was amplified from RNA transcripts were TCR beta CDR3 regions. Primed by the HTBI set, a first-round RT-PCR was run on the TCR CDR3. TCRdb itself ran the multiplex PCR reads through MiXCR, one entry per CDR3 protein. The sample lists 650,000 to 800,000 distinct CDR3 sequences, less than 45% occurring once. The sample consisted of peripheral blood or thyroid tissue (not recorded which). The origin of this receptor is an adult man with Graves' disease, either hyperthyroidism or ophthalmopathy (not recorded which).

CDR3 nucleotide sequence: TGTGCCAGTAGTATAGGACCGGGCGGCGAGACCCAGTACTTC. This gives the protein CASSIGPGGETQYF. The chain has TRBV19 and TRBJ2-5; no clear D gene. V was pared by 1 base and J by 5 bases, with 11 bases between. Germline V lookup: CDR1 LNHDA, CDR2 SQIVND (reference sequence). The CDR3 is 14 residues long.